These 25 T cell receptor beta chains came from one sample sequenced in a study of T cell repertoires in cytomegalovirus infection. TCRdb passed the reads through MiXCR, listing each CDR3 protein once. The sample yields some 230,000 distinct CDR3 sequences, 22% seen once. Sequenced input: CD8+ T cells from PBMCs. Receptor source: a human donor in good health (CMV status not recorded). Some clones in this sample may be carry-over from other donors' samples.

In its sample, this clonotype was seen many times. The V and J genes are TRBV6-1 and TRBJ2-7; 10 bases fit TRBD1. Trimming at V came to 5 bases and at J to 2 bases, leaving 3 bases not matched to a gene. This CDR3 region has 14 residues. Germline assignment: CDR1 MNHNS and CDR2 SASEGT. The CDR3 DNA is TGTGCCAGCAGTACCGGACAGGGGGCCTACGAGCAGTACTTC. Encoded protein: CASSTGQGAYEQYF.

This clonotype occurred many times. The V gene is TRBV6-2 or TRBV6-3, the J gene TRBJ1-1, with no clear D. Germline-derived CDR1 and CDR2 are MNHEY and SVGEGT. This CDR3 has 14 amino acids. The germline V and J ends were trimmed by 6 bases and 3 bases, with 14 bases remaining between them. Here the CDR3 reads CASSRDGGHTEAFF. The CDR3 coding sequence is TGTGCCAGCAGCCGTGACGGAGGGCACACTGAAGCTTTCTTT.

This clonotype has a handful of counts. The V and J genes are TRBV28 and TRBJ1-2, with 8 nucleotides matching TRBD1. Germline V gene lookup returns CDR1 MDHEN and CDR2 SYDVKM. V lost 5 bases, J lost 4 bases, and 9 bases stayed unmatched. CDR3 length: 15 amino acids. The CDR3 protein is CASSIPTGDFYGYTF. Written as DNA, the CDR3 is TGTGCCAGCAGTATCCCGACAGGGGACTTCTATGGCTACACCTTC.

V and J are TRBV3-1 and TRBJ2-5; D is possibly TRBD2 (5 bases). V was pared by 0 bases and J by 4 bases, with 12 bases between. The germline CDR1 and CDR2 sequences are LGHDT and YNNKEL (reference sequence). CDR3 size: 15 residues. The DNA for the CDR3 is TGTGCCAGCAGCCAAGAGAGGGAAGCTTCAGAGACCCAGTACTTC. Its protein product is CASSQEREASETQYF.

Ten or more counts support this clonotype. The rearrangement uses TRBV7-3 and TRBJ1-2, with D tentatively TRBD1 (6 bases). The CDR3 totals 14 residues. V gave up 3 bases and J gave up 4 bases, with 12 bases separating them. Germline-derived CDR1 and CDR2 are SGHTA and FQGTGA. The CDR3 DNA reads TGTGCCAGCAGCTTGGGGGCCCTATCCTATGGCTACACCTTC. The encoded protein is CASSLGALSYGYTF.

This clonotype was seen only a few times. The chain employs TRBV7-9 and TRBJ2-6; D not certain. Trimming stripped 6 bases from V and 0 bases from J, with 9 bases between. This CDR3 has 15 residues. Germline CDR1 is SEHNR and CDR2 is FQNEAQ (reference sequence). CDR3 region: CASSSPNSGANVLTF. The CDR3 DNA reads TGTGCCAGCAGTTCCCCGAACTCTGGGGCCAACGTCCTGACTTTC.

This clonotype was observed at least ten times. V usage is TRBV19 and J usage is TRBJ2-1, with D uncertain. Per germline, CDR1 LNHDA and CDR2 SQIVND (reference sequence). This CDR3 region has 14 residues. Trimming stripped 7 bases from V and 8 bases from J, with 18 bases between. CDR3 DNA sequence: TGTGCCAGTACCACCCAGACCTACCCGGATGAGCAGTTCTTC. Its translation: CASTTQTYPDEQFF. The whole variable domain, remainder taken from reference TRBV19 and TRBJ2-1, is DGGITQSPKYLFRKEGQNVTLSCEQNLNHDAMYWYRQDPGQGLRLIYYSQIVNDFQKGDIAEGYSVSREKKESFPLTVTSAQKNPTAFYLCASTTQTYPDEQFFGPGTRLTVL.

This clonotype has a count of ten or more. V is TRBV7-8 and J is TRBJ1-5; 7 bases fit TRBD1. V lost 4 bases and J lost 1; bases outside the gene matches: 10. The CDR3 is 17 amino acids. CDR1 and CDR2 from the germline V gene are SGHVS and FQNEAQ. Written as DNA, the CDR3 is TGTGCCAGCAGCTCTAGGGGGACAGTTACCAGCAATCAGCCCCAGCATTTT. The encoded protein is CASSSRGTVTSNQPQHF. The full variable domain, in which reference TRBV7-8 and TRBJ1-5 provide the parts outside the CDR3, is GAGVSQSPRYKVAKRGQDVALRCDPISGHVSLFWYQQALGQGPEFLTYFQNEAQLDKSGLPSDRFFAERPEGSVSTLKIQRTQQEDSAVYLCASSSRGTVTSNQPQHFGDGTRLSIL.

This clonotype was recorded many times. The rearrangement links TRBV7-8 to TRBJ1-1; D uncertain. The CDR3 spans 15 residues. Trimming stripped 0 bases from V and 1 base from J, with 9 bases between. The germline V gene encodes CDR1 SGHVS and CDR2 FQNEAQ. In DNA, the CDR3 is TGTGCCAGCAGCTTAGCGGGCCAGCCGAACACTGAAGCTTTCTTT. As protein: CASSLAGQPNTEAFF.

In the case of this clonotype: This sequence may be a read error, since a much larger clone differs from it by one base. This chain uses TRBV7-8 with TRBJ2-1; no firm D call. The J call may be wrong; the DNA end is better matched by TRBJ2-7. The CDR3 length is 13 residues. Germline lookup yields CDR1 SGHVS and CDR2 FQNEAQ. CDR3 loop: CASSLALVGEQYF. The CDR3 DNA reads TGTGCCAGCAGCTTAGCGCTGGTGGGTGAGCAGTACTTC.

This clonotype was found a few times. CDR3 sequence reads: CSARVTSANEQFF. CDR3 nucleotides: TGCAGTGCTAGAGTCACTAGCGCCAATGAGCAGTTCTTC. V usage is TRBV20-1 and J usage is TRBJ2-1; 7 bases align to TRBD2. After removal of 1 base from V and 6 bases from J, the junction contained 3 bases not matched to a gene. This CDR3 has 13 amino acids. In germline, CDR1 is DFQATT, CDR2 SNEGSKA (reference sequence).

This clonotype was counted only a few times. This chain uses TRBV2 with TRBJ1-1; D is possibly TRBD1 (6 bases). V lost 8 bases to trimming and J lost 6 bases, with 13 bases between them. There are 12 residues in the CDR3. From germline, CDR1 is SNHLY and CDR2 FYNNEI. CDR3 sequence (DNA): TGTGCCAGCGGAGGGGGGGCGGCTGAAGCTTTCTTT. The encoded protein is CASGGGAAEAFF.

This clonotype was recorded at least ten times. A junction end diverges from the germline sequence, so it may reflect a read error. The chain is built from TRBV12-3 or TRBV12-4 and TRBJ2-3; D gene unclear. The length of the CDR3 is 13 residues. CDR3 nucleotide sequence: TGTGCCAGCAGCTTAGCTAGCACAGATACGCAGTATTTT. Protein sequence: CASSLASTDTQYF.

CDR3 nucleotide sequence: TGTGCCTCTTCAAGGGCAGTTTACAATGAGCAGTTCTTC. It encodes CASSRAVYNEQFF. This rearrangement joins TRBV19 to TRBJ2-1, with no clear D. V was cut by 11 bases and J by 4 bases, with 15 bases left in between. This CDR3 is built from 13 residues. Germline assignment: CDR1 LNHDA and CDR2 SQIVND (reference sequence).

This clonotype was picked up many times. The rearrangement joins TRBV7-2 to TRBJ2-7; D remains unclear. Germline CDR1 and CDR2: SGHTA and FQGNSA. Trimming took off 2 bases at V and 4 bases at J, with 21 bases between the two ends. The CDR3 has 17 amino acids. The CDR3 here is CASSLSPSSLAWYEQYF. In DNA, the CDR3 is TGTGCCAGCAGCTTAAGCCCTTCCTCCCTGGCTTGGTACGAGCAGTACTTC.

This clonotype has just a few counts. The V call is TRBV2, the J call TRBJ1-5; D is possibly TRBD1 (6 bases). Germline CDR1 and CDR2: SNHLY and FYNNEI. The CDR3 has 15 residues. The V and J ends lost 4 bases and 0 bases respectively, with 10 bases between them. CDR3 amino acids: CASSVTGNSNQPQHF. The CDR3 nucleotides read TGTGCCAGCAGTGTTACAGGGAATAGCAATCAGCCCCAGCATTTT.

This clonotype was counted between two and nine times. CDR3 bases: TGTGCCAGCAGCGTCAACCGAGTTGTCCCCGAGCTGTTTTTT. Translated: CASSVNRVVPELFF. This chain joins TRBV5-5 and TRBJ2-2, with unresolved D. The CDR3 loop spans 14 amino acids. V was trimmed by 4 bases and J by 11 bases, leaving 18 bases between them. Germline assignment: CDR1 SGHKS and CDR2 YYEKEE (reference sequence).

This clonotype was seen more than once but under ten times. This chain connects TRBV11-1 to TRBJ2-2; 9 nucleotides align to TRBD2. Germline-derived CDR1 and CDR2 are SGHAT and FQDESV (reference sequence). The CDR3 has 15 residues. J gave up 7 bases and V 5 bases, and 8 bases lay outside the gene matches. The CDR3 nucleotides read TGTGCCAGCAGCGGAGGGACTAGCAGCAACGGGGAGCTGTTTTTT. Protein: CASSGGTSSNGELFF.

Turning to this clonotype: At one end, the junction sequence differs from germline, possibly due to a read error. The chain joins TRBV2 to TRBJ1-1; D not resolved. The germline gives CDR1 SNHLY, CDR2 FYNNEI. This CDR3 is built from 13 residues. CDR3 in amino acids: CASSELGGIEASF. Here the CDR3 DNA reads TGTGCCAGCAGTGAACTAGGAGGGATTGAAGCTTCCTTT.

This clonotype was seen a few times. The rearrangement links TRBV28 to TRBJ2-1, with TRBD1 matching over 11 bases. V dropped 1 base and J dropped 13; count of bases not matched to a gene: 9. The CDR3 runs 15 residues. Germline V lookup: CDR1 MDHEN, CDR2 SYDVKM. This CDR3 is CASSLLREWTGGQFF. The CDR3 DNA reads TGTGCCAGCAGTTTATTAAGAGAGTGGACAGGGGGCCAGTTCTTC.

This sequence joins TRBV19 and TRBJ2-7; D is possibly TRBD1 (6 bases). The CDR3 has 15 residues. The V end was cut by 4 bases, the J end by 6 bases, with 19 bases between. CDR1 and CDR2 from the germline V gene are LNHDA and SQIVND (reference sequence). CDR3 sequence: CASSNADSILTEQYF. The CDR3 DNA is TGTGCCAGTAGTAACGCGGACAGTATCCTTACCGAGCAGTACTTC.

Details on this clonotype: Germline is not matched at one junction end, which may reflect a read error. The chain couples TRBV6-5 to TRBJ2-7; 9 bases are shared with TRBD1. From germline, CDR1 is MNHEY and CDR2 SVGAGI. This CDR3 is 14 amino acids long. CDR3 loop: CTSSVMTGGYEQYF. The DNA of the CDR3 is TGTACCAGCAGCGTAATGACAGGGGGCTACGAGCAGTACTTC.

This chain uses TRBV15 with TRBJ1-4; D perhaps matches TRBD1 (6 bases). There are 16 residues in the CDR3. From germline, CDR1 is LNHNV and CDR2 YYDKDF (reference sequence). V lost 0 bases and J lost 4, with 12 bases in between. This chain's CDR3 is CATSREVQGGNEKLFF. As DNA, the CDR3 is TGTGCCACCAGCAGAGAGGTACAGGGAGGTAATGAAAAACTGTTTTTT.

The V and J genes are TRBV7-2 and TRBJ1-1; a possible D gene is TRBD1 (5 bases). The V gene's germline CDR1 is SGHTA and CDR2 FQGNSA. Deletions cut 2 bases from V and 10 bases from J, with 14 bases between. This CDR3 is 13 amino acids long. The CDR3 sequence is CASSLRPGYGAFF. Here the CDR3 DNA reads TGTGCCAGCAGCTTAAGGCCAGGGTATGGAGCTTTCTTT.

The genes are TRBV7-9 and TRBJ2-3, with D unresolved. Per the germline V gene, CDR1 is SEHNR and CDR2 is FQNEAQ (reference sequence). V shed 2 bases and J shed 0 bases, with 9 bases lying between them. The CDR3 has 15 residues. The DNA for the CDR3 is TGTGCCAGCAGCTTAACCGTGGACAGCACAGATACGCAGTATTTT. Its translation: CASSLTVDSTDTQYF.